Listed below are T cell receptor beta chains from one sample, sequenced in a study of cytomegalovirus exposure and HLA in healthy donors. Clones were read by immunoSEQ multiplex PCR, and TCRdb kept only the in-frame ones, dropping some. The sample comprises some 200,000 clones, about three quarters of which are singletons, and about a sixth rests with the top ten. Sequencing input: PBMCs. The receptor source for this set is a man aged 40-55 years in good health and CMV-seronegative. Both conserved end residues are part of each CDR3. The D gene is left open where the match is weak. Part of the rows lack a size; the others show once, few, many or a class for expanded clones.

TRBV19	once	TRBJ2-2	-	TGTGCCAGTAGTAGCGACAGGAAACGGAACACCGGGGAGCTGTTTTTT	CASSSDRKRNTGELFF
TRBV7-9	-	TRBJ2-5	-	TGTGCCAGCAGCTTACGAGGGATGAGAGAGACCCAGTACTTC	CASSLRGMRETQYF
TRBV13	-	TRBJ2-7	-	TGTGCCAGCAGCTTAGGCCAAGGGGGCGAGCAGTACTTC	CASSLGQGGEQYF
TRBV19	-	TRBJ1-2	-	TGTGCCAGTAGTGCATTTTACAGGGATGGCTACACCTTC	CASSAFYRDGYTF
TRBV28	-	TRBJ2-1	-	TGTGCCAGCGCGGGTCTCTCCTACAATGAGCAGTTCTTC	CASAGLSYNEQFF
TRBV28	few	TRBJ1-1	TRBD1	TGTGCCAGCAGTCCGGGACAGATGAACACTGAAGCTTTCTTT	CASSPGQMNTEAFF
TRBV30	-	TRBJ2-3	TRBD1	TGTGCCTGGAGTGGGGGACAGGCAAGCACAGATACGCAGTATTTT	CAWSGGQASTDTQYF
TRBV27	-	TRBJ2-7	TRBD1	TGTGCCAGCAGTTTAGGACAGGGGCCCTACGAGCAGTACTTC	CASSLGQGPYEQYF
TRBV4-1	-	TRBJ2-1	-	TGCGCCAGCAGCCAAAGCACTAACCTCTACAATGAGCAGTTCTTC	CASSQSTNLYNEQFF
TRBV9	-	TRBJ2-5	TRBD2	TGTGCCAGCAGCGTCGGGAGCGGGGGGGTAGGAGAGACCCAGTACTTC	CASSVGSGGVGETQYF
TRBV28	-	TRBJ1-4	-	TGTGCCAGCAGTTCGCCGGCAGGGCCTAATGAAAAACTGTTTTTT	CASSSPAGPNEKLFF
TRBV10-3	few	TRBJ1-5	-	TGTGCCATCAGTGTCCGAACAGATCAGCCCCAGCATTTT	CAISVRTDQPQHF
TRBV28	-	TRBJ1-1	-	TGTGCCAGCAGTCTGGCCCGAAAGAACACTGAAGCTTTCTTT	CASSLARKNTEAFF
TRBV7-3	-	TRBJ2-2	-	TGTGCCAGCAGCTTACGGGGAAACACCGGGGAGCTGTTTTTT	CASSLRGNTGELFF
TRBV5-4	-	TRBJ1-2	TRBD1	TGTGCCAGCAACCTTCATAAGACAGGGGGCGTCTATGGCTACACCTTC	CASNLHKTGGVYGYTF
TRBV7-9	-	TRBJ1-6	TRBD1	TGTGCCAGCAGCTTCGACAGGGGGTGGGCACCCCTCCACTTT	CASSFDRGWAPLHF
TRBV7-2	once	TRBJ1-6	-	TGTGCCAGCAGCCCCGAGGGGGTTGGGTCACCCCTCCACTTT	CASSPEGVGSPLHF
TRBV27	few	TRBJ1-1	-	TGTGCCAGCAGTTTACTGGGAGTGGGGAAGGACACTGAAGCTTTCTTT	CASSLLGVGKDTEAFF
TRBV28	-	TRBJ2-6	-	TGTGCCTCCGGGAATTCCTACTCTGGGGCCAACGTCCTGACTTTC	CASGNSYSGANVLTF
TRBV11-2	-	TRBJ2-5	TRBD2	TGTGCCAGCAGCTTACCGGGACTAGCGGGGATCAACCCGTACTTC	CASSLPGLAGINPYF
TRBV11-2	-	TRBJ1-1	-	TGTGCCAGCAGCCTTCTAGGCAGCGTGGAAGCTTTCTTT	CASSLLGSVEAFF
TRBV4-2	-	TRBJ2-1	TRBD2	TGTGCCAGCAGCCAATCGCGGACTAGCGGGGGGTTTGAGCAGTTCTTC	CASSQSRTSGGFEQFF
TRBV30	-	TRBJ1-4	-	TGTGCCTGGAGTGTGCAGGGATTAGGAACTAATGAAAAACTGTTTTTT	CAWSVQGLGTNEKLFF
TRBV2	-	TRBJ2-3	TRBD1	TGTGCCGGCACTACCGGGACAGGGGGAACAGATACGCAGTATTTT	CAGTTGTGGTDTQYF
TRBV5-1	-	TRBJ2-7	-	TGCGCCAGCAGCTTGAACAGGCCCTACGAGCAGTACTTC	CASSLNRPYEQYF
TRBV5-1	-	TRBJ2-7	TRBD1	TGCGCCAGCAGCTTGGCGGGGACAGGGGGCGTCGGTGGTGAGCAGTACTTC	CASSLAGTGGVGGEQYF
TRBV6-1	-	TRBJ2-7	TRBD1	TGTGCCAGCAGTCTGTACAGGGGGCAGGTGTACGAGCAGTACTTC	CASSLYRGQVYEQYF
TRBV2	-	TRBJ1-3	-	TGTGCCAGCAGTACCGGGGGCTCTGGAAACACCATATATTTT	CASSTGGSGNTIYF
TRBV6-5	-	TRBJ2-5	-	TGTGCCAGCAGTTACGGTAGAGGATGGCAAGAGACCCAGTACTTC	CASSYGRGWQETQYF
TRBV19	-	TRBJ1-5	-	TGTGCCAGTAATCGGGAGGTCGGGCAGCCCCAGCATTTT	CASNREVGQPQHF
TRBV7-2	-	TRBJ1-1	-	TGTGCCAGCTCCTCAGGGAGGTGGACTGAAGCTTTCTTT	CASSSGRWTEAFF
TRBV9	few	TRBJ1-1	TRBD1	TGTGCCAGCAGCACTAGACAGGGGATGGACACTGAAGCTTTCTTT	CASSTRQGMDTEAFF
TRBV9	-	TRBJ2-2	-	TGTGCCAGCAGCGTAGTGGAGGCCGGGGAGCTGTTTTTT	CASSVVEAGELFF
TRBV4-1	few	TRBJ1-5	TRBD1	TGCGCCAGCAGCCTTATACAGGGGGCAACTCAGCCCCAGCATTTT	CASSLIQGATQPQHF
TRBV2	once	TRBJ2-3	TRBD1	TGTGCCAGCAGGTACAGGGGGAACACAGATACGCAGTATTTT	CASRYRGNTDTQYF
TRBV18	-	TRBJ1-1	TRBD1	TGTGCCAGCTCACTCGGACAGGGGGTGAACACTGAAGCTTTCTTT	CASSLGQGVNTEAFF
TRBV29-1	-	TRBJ2-7	TRBD1	TGCAGCGTTGAGGGACAGGGAGGACTCGAGCAGTACTTC	CSVEGQGGLEQYF
TRBV30	-	TRBJ2-3	TRBD1	TGTGCCTGGGGACTTACAGGGGCCGGCACAGATACGCAGTATTTT	CAWGLTGAGTDTQYF
TRBV5-8	-	TRBJ2-1	TRBD1	TGTGCCAGTCAGCTAGGATTGACAGGGCACAATGAGCAGTTCTTC	CASQLGLTGHNEQFF
TRBV7-3	once	TRBJ2-3	-	TGTGCCAGCAGCCTTCGGACAGGGAGGGGAGATACGCAGTATTTT	CASSLRTGRGDTQYF
TRBV6-5	-	TRBJ1-4	TRBD1	TGTGCCAGCAACCCGGGACAGGGGGGTGAAAAACTGTTTTTT	CASNPGQGGEKLFF
TRBV5-4	few	TRBJ2-1	TRBD2	TGTGCCAGCAGCCCAAGGCGGGACTACTATAACAATGAGCAGTTCTTC	CASSPRRDYYNNEQFF
TRBV10-2	-	TRBJ1-4	-	TGCGCCAGCAGTGAGGTCGGGGAGAGCCGTCTGTTTTTT	CASSEVGESRLFF
TRBV18	-	TRBJ2-2	-	TGTGCCAGCTCACCAGTTTCAACCGGGGAGCTGTTTTTT	CASSPVSTGELFF
TRBV6-5	-	TRBJ2-2	TRBD2	TGTGCCAGCAACCGGACTAGCGTGACCGGGGAGCTGTTTTTT	CASNRTSVTGELFF
TRBV15	-	TRBJ1-2	-	TGTGCCACCAGCAGAGATTTAGGGGCGACCTTCTATGGCTACACCTTC	CATSRDLGATFYGYTF
TRBV9	-	TRBJ2-1	TRBD2	TGTGCCAGCAGCGTATCGGCGGGGGGGCGTGATGAGCAGTTCTTC	CASSVSAGGRDEQFF
TRBV10-3	-	TRBJ2-7	TRBD2	TGTGCCATCAGTTCACTAGCGCGTCCCTACGAGCAGTACTTC	CAISSLARPYEQYF
TRBV7-9	once	TRBJ1-5	-	TGTTCCAGCAGCTCCGGGGTTCGGCCCCAGCATTTT	CSSSSGVRPQHF
TRBV14	-	TRBJ1-1	-	TGTGCCAGCAGCCAAGAAAGGAGGGGCACTGAAGCTTTCTTT	CASSQERRGTEAFF
TRBV18	-	TRBJ2-1	TRBD1	TGTGCCAGCTCACCTCGATTAGGGGACAGGGGTAATGAGCAGTTCTTC	CASSPRLGDRGNEQFF
TRBV6-5	-	TRBJ2-5	TRBD2	TGTGCCAGCAGTTACAGACCGACTAGCGGGCAAGAGACCCAGTACTTC	CASSYRPTSGQETQYF
TRBV5-6	-	TRBJ1-3	-	TGTGCCAGCAGCTTGCCAGGGACTCGCTCTGGAAACACCATATATTTT	CASSLPGTRSGNTIYF
TRBV25-1	-	TRBJ2-4	-	TGTGCCAGCAGTGAACCCGGCAGCGGCGGCCCTGCCAAAAACATTCAGTACTTC	CASSEPGSGGPAKNIQYF
TRBV5-1	-	TRBJ2-1	TRBD2	TGCGCCAGCAGCATTGGGACTAGGGTCAATGAGCAGTTCTTC	CASSIGTRVNEQFF